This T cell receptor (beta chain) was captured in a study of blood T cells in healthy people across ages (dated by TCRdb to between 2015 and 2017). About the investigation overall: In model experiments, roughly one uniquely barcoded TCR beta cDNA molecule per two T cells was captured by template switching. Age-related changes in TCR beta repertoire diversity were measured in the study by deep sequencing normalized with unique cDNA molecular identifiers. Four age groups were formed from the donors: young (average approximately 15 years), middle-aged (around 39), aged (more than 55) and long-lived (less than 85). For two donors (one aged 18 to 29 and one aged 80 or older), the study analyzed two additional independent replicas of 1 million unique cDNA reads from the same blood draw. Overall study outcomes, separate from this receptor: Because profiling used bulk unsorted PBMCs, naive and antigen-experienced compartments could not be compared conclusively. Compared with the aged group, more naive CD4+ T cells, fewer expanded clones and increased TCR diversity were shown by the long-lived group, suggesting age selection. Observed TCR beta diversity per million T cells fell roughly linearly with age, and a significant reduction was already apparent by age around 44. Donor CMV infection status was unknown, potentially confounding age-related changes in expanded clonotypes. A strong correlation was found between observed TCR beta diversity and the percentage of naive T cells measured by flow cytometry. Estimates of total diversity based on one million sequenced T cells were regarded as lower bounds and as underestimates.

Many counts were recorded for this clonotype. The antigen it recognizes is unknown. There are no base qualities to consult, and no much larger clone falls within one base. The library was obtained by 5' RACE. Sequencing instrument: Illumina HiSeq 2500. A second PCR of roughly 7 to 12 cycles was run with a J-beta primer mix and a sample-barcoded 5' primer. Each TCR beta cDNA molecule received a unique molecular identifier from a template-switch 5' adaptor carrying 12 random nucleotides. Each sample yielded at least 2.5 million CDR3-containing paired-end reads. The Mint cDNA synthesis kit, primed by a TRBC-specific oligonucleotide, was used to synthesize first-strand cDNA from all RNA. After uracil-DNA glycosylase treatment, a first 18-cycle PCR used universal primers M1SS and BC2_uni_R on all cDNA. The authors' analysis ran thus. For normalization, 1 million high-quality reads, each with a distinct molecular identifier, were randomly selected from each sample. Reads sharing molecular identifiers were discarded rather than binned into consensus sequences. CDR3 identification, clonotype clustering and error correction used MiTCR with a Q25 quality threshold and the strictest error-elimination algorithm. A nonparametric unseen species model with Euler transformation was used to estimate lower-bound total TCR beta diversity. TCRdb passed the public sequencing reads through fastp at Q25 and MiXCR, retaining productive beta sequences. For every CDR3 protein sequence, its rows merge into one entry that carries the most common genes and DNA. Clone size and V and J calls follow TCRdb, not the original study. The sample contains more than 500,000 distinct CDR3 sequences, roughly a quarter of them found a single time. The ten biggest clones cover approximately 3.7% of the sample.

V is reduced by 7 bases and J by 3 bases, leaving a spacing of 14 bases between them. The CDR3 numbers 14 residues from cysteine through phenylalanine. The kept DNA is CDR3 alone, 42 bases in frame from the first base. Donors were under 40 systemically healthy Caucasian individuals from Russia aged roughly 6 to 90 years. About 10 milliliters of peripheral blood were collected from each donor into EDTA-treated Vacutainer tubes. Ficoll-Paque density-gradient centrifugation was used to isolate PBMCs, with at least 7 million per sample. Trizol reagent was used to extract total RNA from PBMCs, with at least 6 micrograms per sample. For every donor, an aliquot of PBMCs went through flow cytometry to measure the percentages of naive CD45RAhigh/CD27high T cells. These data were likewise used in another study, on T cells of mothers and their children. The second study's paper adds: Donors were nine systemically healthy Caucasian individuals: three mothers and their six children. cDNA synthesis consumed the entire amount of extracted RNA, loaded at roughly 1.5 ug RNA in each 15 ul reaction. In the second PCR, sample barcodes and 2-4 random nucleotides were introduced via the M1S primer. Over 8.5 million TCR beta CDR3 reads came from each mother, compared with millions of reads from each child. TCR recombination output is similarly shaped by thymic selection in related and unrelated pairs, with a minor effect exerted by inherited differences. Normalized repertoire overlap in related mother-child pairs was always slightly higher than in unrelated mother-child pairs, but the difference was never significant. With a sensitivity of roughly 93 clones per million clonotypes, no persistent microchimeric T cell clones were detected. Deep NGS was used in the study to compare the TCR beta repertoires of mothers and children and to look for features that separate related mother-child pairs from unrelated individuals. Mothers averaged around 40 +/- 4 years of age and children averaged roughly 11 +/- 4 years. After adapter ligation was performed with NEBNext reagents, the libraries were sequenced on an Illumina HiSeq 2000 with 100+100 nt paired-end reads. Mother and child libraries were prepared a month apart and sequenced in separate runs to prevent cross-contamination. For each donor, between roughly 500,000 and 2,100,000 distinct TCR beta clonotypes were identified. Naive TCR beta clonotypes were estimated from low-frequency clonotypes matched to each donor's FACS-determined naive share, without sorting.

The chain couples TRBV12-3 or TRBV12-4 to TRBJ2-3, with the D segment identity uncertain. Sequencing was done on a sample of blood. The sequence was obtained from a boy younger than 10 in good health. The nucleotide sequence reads TGTGCCAGCAAATTAGACAAGGGAACAGATACGCAGTATTTT. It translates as CASKLDKGTDTQYF.